This T cell receptor (beta chain) emerged from a study of blood T cell repertoires in COVID-19. The overall study: PBMCs, B-cell-depleted T cells, or T cells provided the cDNA or gDNA that made up the material.

This CDR3 region has 12 residues. CDR1 and CDR2 from the germline V gene are SGHNT and YENEEA. J was trimmed by 15 bases and V by 1 base; bases with no gene match: 5. Sequencing used immunoSEQ multiplex PCR; TCRdb keeps in-frame clones, though not all of them. The data show some 300,000 clones, about 87% seen once. The clonotype originates from a woman aged 50 to 60 with COVID-19, enrolled during active disease. The chain recombines TRBV11-3 with TRBJ2-1; 8 positions agree with TRBD1. Sequencing was carried out using peripheral blood. The CDR3 spells CASSLVGDRRFF. CDR3 nucleotides: TGTGCCAGCAGCTTAGTCGGGGACAGGCGGTTCTTC.